This T cell receptor (beta chain) is from a study of T cells in Graves' hyperthyroidism and ophthalmopathy. The CDR3 regions of TCR beta were amplified from RNA transcripts. The primer set for the first-round RT-PCR of the TCR CDR3 was HTBI. TCRdb fed the multiplex PCR reads into MiXCR, producing one record per CDR3 protein. The profile shows 90,000 to 120,000 distinct CDR3 sequences, more than 15% of them singletons. This clonotype was recorded at least ten times. Trimming took 4 bases from V and 5 from J; bases not matched to a gene: 15. Germline CDR1 is GTSNPN and CDR2 is SVGIG (reference sequence). The length of the CDR3 is 17 residues.

This sequence originates from a woman between 50 and 59 years old with Graves' hyperthyroidism. The sample was blood. V gene TRBV30 combines with J gene TRBJ2-5; 11 bases line up with TRBD2. In DNA, the CDR3 is TGTGCCTGGACTAGGGGACTAGCGGCAGCCGAAGGGGAGACCCAGTACTTC. Its translation is CAWTRGLAAAEGETQYF.